The entry that follows covers one TCR beta chain sequence. This entry belongs to a study of blood T cell repertoires in COVID-19. As for the study in general: Acute and convalescent COVID-19 samples came from the United States, Italy and Spain.

Germline V lookup: CDR1 SNHLY, CDR2 FYNNEI. V was pared by 4 bases and J by 6 bases, with 7 bases between. The length of the CDR3 is 13 residues. Sequencing was performed with immunoSEQ multiplex PCR; in TCRdb, only in-frame clones are kept and a portion is missing. The table has 150,000 to 170,000 clones, roughly four fifths seen once. This chain uses TRBV2 with TRBJ1-6, with D maybe TRBD1 (6 bases). The clonotype originates from an elderly woman with acute or convalescent COVID-19. Sequenced material: peripheral blood. The CDR3 is CASSGQVNSPLHF. The CDR3 DNA follows: TGTGCCAGCAGTGGACAGGTTAATTCACCCCTCCACTTT.